One and the same sample provided the 14 T cell receptor beta chains below, sequenced in a study of blood T cell repertoires in COVID-19. TCRdb's table, derived via immunoSEQ multiplex PCR, lists solely in-frame clones and lacks some. The sample includes roughly 340,000 clones, around 90% seen only once; the top ten take about 3%. The sample consisted of peripheral blood. The origin of the receptors is a woman in her 30s with COVID-19, enrolled during active disease.

CDR3 region: CASSLGGGEQYV. The CDR3 nucleotides are TGTGCCAGCAGTTTAGGGGGAGGGGAGCAGTACGTC. This chain uses TRBV12-3 or TRBV12-4 with TRBJ2-7; 7 bases are shared with TRBD2. This CDR3 has 12 amino acids. V dropped 1 base and J dropped 7; count of bases not matched to a gene: 1.

This clone was seen a single time. This chain connects TRBV6-5 to TRBJ2-3, with TRBD2 matching over 11 bases. Per germline, CDR1 MNHEY and CDR2 SVGAGI. The CDR3 length is 15 residues. Trimming took 5 bases from V and 3 from J; bases not matched to a gene: 4. CDR3 nucleotides: TGTGCCAGCAGTCCCCCTAGCGGGAGGACAGATACGCAGTATTTT. Protein sequence: CASSPPSGRTDTQYF.

J is TRBJ1-2 and V is TRBV4-1, with 8 positions matching TRBD1. The CDR3 is 14 residues long. After removal of 1 base from V and 7 bases from J, the junction contained 5 bases not matched to a gene. Germline lookup yields CDR1 MGHRA and CDR2 YSYEKL. The CDR3 protein is CASSQGDRGSGYTF. The CDR3 DNA reads TGCGCCAGCAGCCAAGGTGACAGGGGATCTGGCTACACCTTC.

The chain couples TRBV24-1 to TRBJ2-2, with 8 bases that match TRBD1. The ends lost 3 bases at V and 5 bases at J; junction bases unmatched: 16. Germline V lookup: CDR1 KGHDR, CDR2 SFDVKD. The CDR3 has 19 amino acids. Written as DNA, the CDR3 is TGTGCCACCAGTGATCCCTCCGGGACAGGAAAAACCAGGACCGGGGAGCTGTTTTTT. This encodes CATSDPSGTGKTRTGELFF.

This clone was picked up a small number of times. The rearrangement links TRBV6-4 to TRBJ2-1, with 8 bases aligning to TRBD2. Germline loops: CDR1 MRHNA, CDR2 SNTAGT. The junction had 10 bases not matched to a gene; V was cut back by 5 bases and J by 7 bases. The CDR3 has 15 amino acids. CDR3 protein: CASSREGIAGNEQFF. CDR3 sequence (DNA): TGTGCCAGCAGTCGGGAGGGGATAGCAGGGAATGAGCAGTTCTTC.

The CDR3 DNA follows: TGTGCCAGCAGTTACCCCAGCTACGAGCAGTACTTC. This gives the protein CASSYPSYEQYF. This chain connects TRBV6-5 to TRBJ2-7; D is unclear. CDR3 length: 12 residues. The germline CDR1 and CDR2 sequences are MNHEY and SVGAGI. V was cut by 2 bases and J by 3 bases, with 5 bases left in between.

The V call is TRBV5-4, the J call TRBJ2-7, with 10 positions matching TRBD1. The CDR3 runs to 15 residues. The V gene end was trimmed by 4 bases and the J gene end by 1 base; junction bases not matched to a gene: 5. Germline loops: CDR1 SGHNT, CDR2 YYREEE (reference sequence). The CDR3 here is CASSVRDRGSYEQYF. CDR3 in DNA: TGTGCCAGCAGCGTGAGGGACAGGGGTTCCTACGAGCAGTACTTC. Looking up the rest from reference TRBV5-4 and TRBJ2-7 gives the full variable domain: ETGVTQSPTHLIKTRGQQVTLRCSSQSGHNTVSWYQQALGQGPQFIFQYYREEENGRGNFPPRFSGLQFPNYSSELNVNALELDDSALYLCASSVRDRGSYEQYFGPGTRLTVT.

The genes are TRBV6-2 or TRBV6-3 and TRBJ2-1, with 8 nucleotides matching TRBD2. This CDR3 is 15 amino acids long. The junction had 11 bases not matched to a gene; V was cut back by 5 bases and J by 8 bases. CDR1 MNHEY and CDR2 SVGEGT come from the germline V gene. This CDR3 is CASSIAGSPVYEQFF. Written as DNA, the CDR3 is TGTGCCAGCAGTATAGCGGGATCCCCTGTGTATGAGCAGTTCTTC.

The chain is built from TRBV9 and TRBJ2-5; 8 bases are shared with TRBD2. This CDR3 has 16 residues. Germline V gene lookup returns CDR1 SGDLS and CDR2 YYNGEE. The V gene end was trimmed by 4 bases and the J gene end by 3 bases; junction bases not matched to a gene: 11. The CDR3 here is CASSPRGAGGKETQYF. The CDR3 DNA sequence: TGTGCCAGCAGCCCACGCGGCGCGGGGGGCAAAGAGACCCAGTACTTC.

This clone was detected only once. The chain carries TRBV11-1 and TRBJ2-7, with 9 bases that match TRBD1. V gave up 4 bases and J gave up 5 bases; unmatched junction bases: 6. The CDR3 is 14 amino acids. Germline lookup yields CDR1 SGHAT and CDR2 FQDESV (reference sequence). CDR3 in DNA: TGTGCCAGCAGCTACCGGACAGGGGAAAACGAGCAGTACTTC. Translated: CASSYRTGENEQYF.

The chain joins TRBV27 to TRBJ1-1; 8 bases agree with TRBD1. CDR1 MNHEY and CDR2 SMNVEV come from the germline V gene (reference sequence). Unmatched junction bases numbered 16, after V lost 8 bases and J lost 5 bases. The CDR3 has 16 residues. CDR3 bases: TGTGCCAGCTGCAGACAGGGGTCTGGAATGGGGACTGAAGCTTTCTTT. The encoded protein is CASCRQGSGMGTEAFF.

The chain links TRBV10-3 to TRBJ2-5; TRBD2 matches 10 bases. The CDR3 consists of 15 residues. The V segment lost 0 bases and the J segment 2 bases; nucleotides outside the gene matches: 0. Germline V gene lookup returns CDR1 ENHRY and CDR2 SYGVKD. This chain's CDR3 is CAISESTSGQETQYF. DNA of the CDR3: TGTGCCATCAGTGAGTCGACTAGCGGGCAAGAGACCCAGTACTTC.

The V gene is TRBV27, the J gene TRBJ2-1; TRBD1 matches at 8 bases. There are 15 residues in the CDR3. CDR1 and CDR2 from the germline V gene are MNHEY and SMNVEV (reference sequence). V lost 2 bases and J lost 4; bases outside the gene matches: 4. This chain's CDR3 is CASSLTGGGYNEQFF. The CDR3 DNA sequence: TGTGCCAGCAGTTTAACAGGGGGTGGGTACAATGAGCAGTTCTTC.

The chain couples TRBV9 to TRBJ2-3; TRBD2 agrees at 10 bases. V lost 3 bases, J lost 1 base, and 5 bases stayed unmatched. Germline V gene data show CDR1 as SGDLS and CDR2 as YYNGEE. This CDR3 is built from 16 residues. This CDR3 reads CASSGRTSGGTDTQYF. CDR3 in DNA: TGTGCCAGCAGCGGCCGGACTAGCGGAGGCACAGATACGCAGTATTTT.